A selection of T cell receptor beta chains follows, all from one sample in a study of T-cell memory formation after mild COVID-19. TCRdb re-called the 5' RACE reads with MiXCR, one entry per CDR3 protein. This repertoire shows hundreds of thousands of distinct CDR3 sequences, roughly 20% found once; its top ten account for around an eighth. Material: PBMCs or a T cell subset sorted from them (not recorded which). These receptors all stem from an adult woman who had mild COVID-19 (a few samples of this study predate the infection). Cell type and time point are not known. CDR3s leave out the opening cysteine and the closing phenylalanine or tryptophan. Fields, in order: CDR3 protein, V gene, J gene.

CDR3: SVEQRTGANTGELF; V: TRBV29-1; J: TRBJ2-2
CDR3: SAGTEDTEAF; V: TRBV29-1; J: TRBJ1-1
CDR3: ATSEYRGEEY; V: TRBV24-1; J: TRBJ2-4
CDR3: ASRFGNTEAF; V: TRBV11-1; J: TRBJ1-1
CDR3: ASSRTGGDHEQY; V: TRBV2; J: TRBJ2-7
CDR3: AWSVYRLTDSPLH; V: TRBV30; J: TRBJ1-6
CDR3: ASSLTRINNEQF; V: TRBV12-3/TRBV12-4; J: TRBJ2-1
CDR3: ASSYQGARHAETQY; V: TRBV6-2/TRBV6-3; J: TRBJ2-5
CDR3: ASSLFSDTQY; V: TRBV5-5; J: TRBJ2-3
CDR3: ASSLAGPYTGELF; V: TRBV5-6; J: TRBJ2-2
CDR3: ASSSRDENTGELF; V: TRBV3-1; J: TRBJ2-2
CDR3: ASSSTGLTQY; V: TRBV12-3/TRBV12-4; J: TRBJ2-3
CDR3: ASSPYAGDYNEQF; V: TRBV18; J: TRBJ2-1
CDR3: ASSEHETGNTEAF; V: TRBV9; J: TRBJ1-1
CDR3: ASSGGTGGIEQY; V: TRBV2; J: TRBJ2-7
CDR3: ASSLDWNTGELF; V: TRBV9; J: TRBJ2-2
CDR3: ASSLRTSGNYEQY; V: TRBV7-2; J: TRBJ2-7
CDR3: ATAGGASYEQY; V: TRBV6-5; J: TRBJ2-7
CDR3: ASSLSGTGVDEQF; V: TRBV12-3/TRBV12-4; J: TRBJ2-1
CDR3: ASSLQGALSEQY; V: TRBV3-1; J: TRBJ2-7
CDR3: ASSQPGFTGELF; V: TRBV7-9; J: TRBJ2-2
CDR3: SVGSSDSRGETQY; V: TRBV29-1; J: TRBJ2-5
CDR3: ASSFSGQFVYGYT; V: TRBV12-3/TRBV12-4; J: TRBJ1-2
CDR3: ASSSDWANYEQY; V: TRBV7-6; J: TRBJ2-7
CDR3: ASSLEQIFTLH; V: TRBV12-3/TRBV12-4; J: TRBJ1-6
CDR3: ASSYRGWRSEAF; V: TRBV6-5; J: TRBJ1-1
CDR3: ASPPWDRVYEQY; V: TRBV7-4; J: TRBJ2-7